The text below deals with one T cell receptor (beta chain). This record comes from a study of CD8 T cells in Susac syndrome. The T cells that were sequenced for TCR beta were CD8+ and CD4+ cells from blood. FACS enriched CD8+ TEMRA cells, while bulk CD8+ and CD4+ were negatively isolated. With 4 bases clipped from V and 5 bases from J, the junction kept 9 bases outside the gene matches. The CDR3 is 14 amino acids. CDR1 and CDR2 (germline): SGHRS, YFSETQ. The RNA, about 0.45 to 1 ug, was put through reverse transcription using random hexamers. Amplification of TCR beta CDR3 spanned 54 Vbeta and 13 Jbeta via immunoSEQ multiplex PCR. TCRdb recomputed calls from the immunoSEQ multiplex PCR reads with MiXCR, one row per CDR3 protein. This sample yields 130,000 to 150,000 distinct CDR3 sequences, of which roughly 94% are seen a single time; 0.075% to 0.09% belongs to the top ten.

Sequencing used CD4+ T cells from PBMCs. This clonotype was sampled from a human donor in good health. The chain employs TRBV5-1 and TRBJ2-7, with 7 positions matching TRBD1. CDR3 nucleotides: TGCGCCAGCAGCCCCGGGGACAGCCGCCACGAGCAGTACTTC. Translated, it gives CASSPGDSRHEQYF.